This T cell receptor beta chain originates from a study of cytomegalovirus exposure and HLA in healthy donors. The CDR3 spans 13 residues. Between the trimmed V and J ends, which lost 6 bases and 0 bases, there was a span of 8 bases. Germline CDR1 is ENHRY and CDR2 is SYGVKD. With regard to this clone: Its antigen is undetermined.

Use of 60 Vbeta and 13 Jbeta primers characterized the PCR. Only in-frame clones appear in the TCRdb table, and some are missing; sequencing was by immunoSEQ multiplex PCR. The sample contains about 190,000 clones, around 83% of which appear only once. Findings and caveats of the study: Later work found most CMV-associated TCR beta chains apparently HLA-restricted.

J is TRBJ1-2 and V is TRBV10-3, with D perhaps matching TRBD1 (5 bases). Sequenced material: PBMCs. The receptor was isolated from a man aged 45 to 65 in good health and CMV-seronegative. The CDR3 region is CAIRDTSNYGYTF. CDR3 nucleotides: TGTGCCATCAGGGACACCTCTAACTATGGCTACACCTTC.